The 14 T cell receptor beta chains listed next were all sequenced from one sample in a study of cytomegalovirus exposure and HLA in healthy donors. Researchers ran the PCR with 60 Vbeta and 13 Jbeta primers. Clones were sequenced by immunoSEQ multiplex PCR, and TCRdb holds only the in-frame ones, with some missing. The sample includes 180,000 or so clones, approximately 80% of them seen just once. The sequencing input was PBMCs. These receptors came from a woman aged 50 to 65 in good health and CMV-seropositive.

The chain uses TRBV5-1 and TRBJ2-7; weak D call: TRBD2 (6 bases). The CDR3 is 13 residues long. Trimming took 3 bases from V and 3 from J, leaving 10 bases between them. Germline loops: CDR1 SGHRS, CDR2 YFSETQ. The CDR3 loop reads CASSSHGGYEQYF. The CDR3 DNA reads TGCGCCAGCAGCTCCCACGGGGGCTACGAGCAGTACTTC.

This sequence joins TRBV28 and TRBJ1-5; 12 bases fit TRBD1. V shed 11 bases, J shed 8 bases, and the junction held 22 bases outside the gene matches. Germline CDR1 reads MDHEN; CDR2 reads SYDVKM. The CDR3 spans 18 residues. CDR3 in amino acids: CAAGNPGKGTGGLKPQHF. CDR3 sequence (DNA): TGTGCCGCCGGTAACCCCGGGAAGGGGACAGGGGGCTTAAAGCCCCAGCATTTT.

The CDR3 bases are TGTGCCATCAGTAGCCCGGGACTAGCGGGGGGACGGACCGGGGAGCTGTTTTTT. Protein: CAISSPGLAGGRTGELFF. V and J are TRBV10-3 and TRBJ2-2; 15 nucleotides align to TRBD2. With 5 bases clipped from V and 5 bases from J, the junction kept 9 bases outside the gene matches. This CDR3 region has 18 residues. Looked up from germline, CDR1 is ENHRY and CDR2 is SYGVKD.

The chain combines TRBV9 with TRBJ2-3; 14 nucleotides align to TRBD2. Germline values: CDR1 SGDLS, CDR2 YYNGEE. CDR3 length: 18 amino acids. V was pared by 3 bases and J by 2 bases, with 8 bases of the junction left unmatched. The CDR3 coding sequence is TGTGCCAGCAGCGCCTATGGACTAGCGGGGGGATTCACAGATACGCAGTATTTT. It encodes CASSAYGLAGGFTDTQYF.

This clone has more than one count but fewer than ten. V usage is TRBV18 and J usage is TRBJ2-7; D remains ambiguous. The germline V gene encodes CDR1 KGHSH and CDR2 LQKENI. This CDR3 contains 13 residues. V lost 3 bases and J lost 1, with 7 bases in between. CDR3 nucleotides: TGTGCCAGCTCACCCACACCGTCCTACGAGCAGTACTTC. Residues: CASSPTPSYEQYF.

CDR3 nucleotide sequence: TGTGCCAGCAGTTGGGGTACTGGAGGCTACAATGAGCAGTTCTTC. Protein product: CASSWGTGGYNEQFF. V and J are TRBV28 and TRBJ2-1, with D maybe TRBD2 (5 bases). Between the trimmed V and J ends, which lost 4 bases and 3 bases, there was a span of 13 bases. CDR3 size: 15 residues. Germline-derived CDR1 and CDR2 are MDHEN and SYDVKM. Full variable domain (remainder filled in from reference TRBV28 and TRBJ2-1): DVKVTQSSRYLVKRTGEKVFLECVQDMDHENMFWYRQDPGLGLRLIYFSYDVKMKEKGDIPEGYSVSREKKERFSLILESASTNQTSMYLCASSWGTGGYNEQFFGPGTRLTVL.

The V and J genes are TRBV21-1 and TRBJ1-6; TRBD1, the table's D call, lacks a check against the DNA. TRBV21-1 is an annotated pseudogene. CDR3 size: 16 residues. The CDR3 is CASSKGTRPTISPLHF. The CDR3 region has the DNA TGTGCCAGCAGCAAAGGGACACGGCCGACCATTTCACCCCTCCACTTT.

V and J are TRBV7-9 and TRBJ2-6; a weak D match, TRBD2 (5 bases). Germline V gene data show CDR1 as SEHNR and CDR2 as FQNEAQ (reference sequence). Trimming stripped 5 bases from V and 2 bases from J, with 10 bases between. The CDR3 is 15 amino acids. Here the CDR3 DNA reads TGTGCCAGCAGCCCCCTCGGGGCTGGGGCCAACGTCCTGACTTTC. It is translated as CASSPLGAGANVLTF.

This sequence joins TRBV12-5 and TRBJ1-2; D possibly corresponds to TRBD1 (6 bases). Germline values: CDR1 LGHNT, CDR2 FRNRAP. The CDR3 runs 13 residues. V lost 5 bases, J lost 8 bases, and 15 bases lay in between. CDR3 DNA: TGTGCTAGTGGTCCAGGGGATGGTCGAGGCTACACCTTC. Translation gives CASGPGDGRGYTF.

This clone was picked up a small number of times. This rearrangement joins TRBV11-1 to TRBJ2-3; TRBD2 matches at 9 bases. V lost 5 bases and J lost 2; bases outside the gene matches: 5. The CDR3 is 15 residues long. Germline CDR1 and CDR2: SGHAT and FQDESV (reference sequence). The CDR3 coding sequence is TGTGCCAGCAGCCAGACTAGCGGACTCACAGATACGCAGTATTTT. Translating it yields CASSQTSGLTDTQYF.

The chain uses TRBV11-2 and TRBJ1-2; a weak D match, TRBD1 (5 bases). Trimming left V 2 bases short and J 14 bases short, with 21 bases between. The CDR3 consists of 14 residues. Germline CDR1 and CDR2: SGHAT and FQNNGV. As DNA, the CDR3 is TGTGCCAGCAGCTTATATACCGACAGTGTAATGCGGACCTTC. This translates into CASSLYTDSVMRTF.

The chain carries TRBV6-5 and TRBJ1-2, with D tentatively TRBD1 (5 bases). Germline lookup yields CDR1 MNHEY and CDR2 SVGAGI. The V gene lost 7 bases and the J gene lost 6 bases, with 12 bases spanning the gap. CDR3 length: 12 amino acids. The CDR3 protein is CASTRGRDGYTF. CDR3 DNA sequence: TGTGCCAGCACCCGGGGGAGGGATGGCTACACCTTC.

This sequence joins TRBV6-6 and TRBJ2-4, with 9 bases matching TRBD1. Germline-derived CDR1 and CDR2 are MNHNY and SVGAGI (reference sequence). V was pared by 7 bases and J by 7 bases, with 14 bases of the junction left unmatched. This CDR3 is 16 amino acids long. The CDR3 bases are TGTGCCAGCACCTCCCAGGGGGTGACAGGGGGGAACATTCAGTACTTC. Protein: CASTSQGVTGGNIQYF.

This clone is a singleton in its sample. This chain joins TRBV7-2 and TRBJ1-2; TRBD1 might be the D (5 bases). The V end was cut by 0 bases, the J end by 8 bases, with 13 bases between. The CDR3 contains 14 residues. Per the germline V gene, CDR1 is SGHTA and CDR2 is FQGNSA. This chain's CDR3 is CASSLAGGGRGYTF. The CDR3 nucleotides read TGTGCCAGCAGCTTAGCCGGGGGAGGAAGGGGCTACACCTTC.